This T cell receptor (beta chain) is drawn from a study of early T cells in non-severe SARS-CoV-2 infection. Study at large: The input, bulk RNA from unsorted whole blood, was sequenced, and chains were unpaired.

V was cut by 5 bases and J by 8 bases, with 16 bases left in between. The CDR3 has 13 amino acids. The V gene's germline CDR1 is MNHEY and CDR2 SMNVEV (reference sequence). Individual cDNA molecules were tagged with unique molecular identifiers. TCRdb redid the calling of the 5' RACE reads with MiXCR, one entry per CDR3 protein. The table lists some 61,000 distinct CDR3 sequences, roughly 8.8% of them singletons. The sample comprised whole blood. This sequence joins TRBV27 and TRBJ2-7, with D unclear. This TCR came from an adult who was a healthcare worker with PCR-confirmed SARS-CoV-2 infection or an uninfected control (not recorded which). The CDR3: CASSPTRSNKQYF. In DNA form, the CDR3 reads TGTGCCAGCAGTCCCACAAGGAGCAACAAGCAGTACTTC.